Each of the 21 T cell receptor beta chains below was sequenced from the same sample in a study of shared T cell receptors in the human thymus. Using immunoSEQ multiplex PCR, the repertoire was profiled, and TCRdb retains in-frame clones only, with some absent. Of over 350,000 clones in the sample, roughly 94% are singletons; the top ten hold approximately 0.02%. The specimen was thymocytes. The receptors shown here come from a human donor.

The chain links TRBV6-5 to TRBJ2-3; 7 positions match TRBD1. Germline values: CDR1 MNHEY, CDR2 SVGAGI. This CDR3 has 14 residues. Unmatched junction bases numbered 3, after V lost 5 bases and J lost 1 base. This chain's CDR3 is CASSITGGTDTQYF. The CDR3 region has the DNA TGTGCCAGCAGTATTACAGGGGGCACAGATACGCAGTATTTT.

The genes are TRBV4-1 and TRBJ1-4, with 7 positions matching TRBD1. Trimming removed 10 bases from V and 0 bases from J; junction bases left unmatched: 29. CDR3 size: 22 residues. The germline V gene has CDR1 MGHRA and CDR2 YSYEKL. This chain's CDR3 is CANPRGAALNRGRIATNEKLFF. For the CDR3, the DNA is TGCGCCAACCCGAGGGGGGCCGCGCTTAACAGGGGAAGGATCGCAACTAATGAAAAACTGTTTTTT.

This chain joins TRBV5-1 and TRBJ2-1; TRBD2 might be the D (5 bases). The CDR3 has 14 residues. CDR1 is SGHRS, CDR2 YFSETQ, per germline. V was trimmed by 4 bases and J by 6 bases, leaving 14 bases between them. CDR3 sequence reads: CASSAGLGGNEQFF. In DNA, the CDR3 is TGCGCCAGCAGCGCTGGACTTGGCGGCAATGAGCAGTTCTTC. Combining the CDR3 with reference TRBV5-1 and TRBJ2-1 gives the whole variable domain KAGVTQTPRYLIKTRGQQVTLSCSPISGHRSVSWYQQTPGQGLQFLFEYFSETQRNKGNFPGRFSGRQFSNSRSEMNVSTLELGDSALYLCASSAGLGGNEQFFGPGTRLTVL.

The chain recombines TRBV27 with TRBJ2-5, with TRBD1 matching 7 bases. V dropped 10 bases and J dropped 2; count of bases not matched to a gene: 19. Looked up from germline, CDR1 is MNHEY and CDR2 is SMNVEV (reference sequence). The CDR3 is 17 amino acids. The CDR3 protein is CATAPRLLTGQQETQYF. Written as DNA, the CDR3 is TGTGCCACCGCCCCCCGCCTACTTACGGGACAGCAAGAGACCCAGTACTTC.

The chain combines TRBV5-6 with TRBJ2-2; D possibly uses TRBD1 or TRBD2 (6 bases each). Germline CDR1 is SGHDT and CDR2 is YYEEEE. Trimming pared 6 bases from V and 7 bases from J, leaving 10 bases between. This CDR3 is 12 amino acids long. DNA of the CDR3: TGTGCCAGCACCGGGGGCGGCGGGGAGCTGTTTTTT. Residues: CASTGGGGELFF.

The chain links TRBV7-2 to TRBJ2-7, with TRBD1 as a possible D gene (5 bases). Germline CDR1 SGHTA, CDR2 FQGNSA. The CDR3 consists of 15 residues. Trimming stripped 5 bases from V and 3 bases from J, with 17 bases between. This CDR3 is CASSPGSPPNYEQYF. Here the CDR3 DNA reads TGTGCCAGCAGCCCAGGGTCTCCCCCAAACTACGAGCAGTACTTC.

This chain connects TRBV10-1 to TRBJ2-7; D might be TRBD2 (6 bases). Looked up from germline, CDR1 is WNHNN and CDR2 is SYGVQD (reference sequence). The germline V and J ends were trimmed by 4 bases and 3 bases, with 16 bases remaining between them. CDR3 length equals 15 residues. The DNA for the CDR3 is TGCGCCAGCAGTGTGGGGCGTAGCGGCGACTACGAGCAGTACTTC. Protein product: CASSVGRSGDYEQYF.

The chain carries TRBV25-1 and TRBJ1-2, with D maybe TRBD1 (5 bases). Trimming removed 10 bases from V and 3 bases from J, with 12 bases in between. Germline V gives CDR1 MGHDK, CDR2 SYGVNS. The CDR3 totals 12 residues. The CDR3 DNA reads as TGTGCCACGCACGACAGCTACTATGGCTACACCTTC. It encodes CATHDSYYGYTF.

The gene calls are TRBV5-1 and TRBJ2-6; possible D gene TRBD1, 5 bases. V was clipped by 6 bases and J by 0 bases, with 13 bases between them. Per germline, CDR1 SGHRS and CDR2 YFSETQ. CDR3 length: 16 amino acids. In DNA, the CDR3 is TGCGCCAGCACCCTATCAAGGGGCTCTGGGGCCAACGTCCTGACTTTC. It is translated as CASTLSRGSGANVLTF.

The chain has TRBV15 and TRBJ1-3; 7 bases are shared with TRBD1. V was clipped by 2 bases and J by 4 bases; unmatched bases: 5. The CDR3 consists of 15 residues. Germline V gene data show CDR1 as LNHNV and CDR2 as YYDKDF (reference sequence). CDR3 sequence reads: CATSRSRGTGNTIYF. CDR3 DNA sequence: TGTGCCACCAGCAGATCCAGGGGGACGGGAAACACCATATATTTT. The variable domain in full, with the rest retrieved from reference TRBV15 and TRBJ1-3, is DAMVIQNPRYQVTQFGKPVTLSCSQTLNHNVMYWYQQKSSQAPKLLFHYYDKDFNNEADTPDNFQSRRPNTSFCFLDIRSPGLGDTAMYLCATSRSRGTGNTIYFGEGSWLTVV.

The chain joins TRBV2 to TRBJ1-3; D not certain. Germline CDR1 reads SNHLY; CDR2 reads FYNNEI. Trimming stripped 6 bases from V and 0 bases from J, with 12 bases between. CDR3 size: 15 residues. In DNA, the CDR3 is TGTGCCAGCAGGTACAGCCATGACTCTGGAAACACCATATATTTT. Protein: CASRYSHDSGNTIYF.

The rearrangement uses TRBV18 and TRBJ2-2; D assignment may be TRBD1 or TRBD2 (7 bases each). The CDR3 is 16 amino acids. Germline V gene lookup returns CDR1 KGHSH and CDR2 LQKENI. Trimming took 6 bases from V and 6 from J, leaving 20 bases between them. The CDR3 DNA reads TGTGCCAGCTCCCAGACAGGGCTAGCGGTATCCGGGGAGCTGTTTTTT. This translates into CASSQTGLAVSGELFF. Together with reference TRBV18 and TRBJ2-2, the CDR3 gives the full variable domain: NAGVMQNPRHLVRRRGQEARLRCSPMKGHSHVYWYRQLPEEGLKFMVYLQKENIIDESGMPKERFSAEFPKEGPSILRIQQVVRGDSAAYFCASSQTGLAVSGELFFGEGSRLTVL.

The chain is built from TRBV27 and TRBJ2-7; TRBD2 might be the D (5 bases). Deletions cut 0 bases from V and 4 bases from J, with 16 bases between. The CDR3 has 16 amino acids. The germline gives CDR1 MNHEY, CDR2 SMNVEV (reference sequence). In DNA, the CDR3 is TGTGCCAGCAGTTTATCGAGTGGGAGTCTGGTGTACGAGCAGTACTTC. Protein product: CASSLSSGSLVYEQYF.

This clone has just one count. J is TRBJ1-1 and V is TRBV9; the D gene is possibly TRBD1 (6 bases). CDR3 length: 17 residues. Trimming cost V 3 bases and J 0 bases, with 18 bases left between them. Germline CDR1 and CDR2: SGDLS and YYNGEE. CDR3 protein: CASSASPIGQMNTEAFF. CDR3 in DNA: TGTGCCAGCAGCGCCTCACCCATTGGACAGATGAACACTGAAGCTTTCTTT.

This rearrangement joins TRBV6-5 to TRBJ2-7; D not resolved. This CDR3 spans 14 amino acids. Trimming took 0 bases from V and 4 from J, leaving 10 bases between them. Looked up from germline, CDR1 is MNHEY and CDR2 is SVGAGI. The CDR3 protein is CASSYSDSRYEQYF. DNA of the CDR3: TGTGCCAGCAGTTACTCAGATTCGCGTTACGAGCAGTACTTC.

The sample holds one count of this clone. The chain recombines TRBV27 with TRBJ2-1, with 9 bases identical to TRBD1. The CDR3 is 17 amino acids. The ends lost 3 bases at V and 3 bases at J; junction bases unmatched: 9. The V gene's germline CDR1 is MNHEY and CDR2 SMNVEV (reference sequence). CDR3 residues: CASSLVGTGPLYNEQFF. As DNA, the CDR3 is TGTGCCAGCAGTTTGGTCGGGACAGGGCCACTCTACAATGAGCAGTTCTTC.

The chain combines TRBV5-5 with TRBJ2-2; 12 positions match TRBD1. This CDR3 is built from 16 residues. CDR1 and CDR2 (germline): SGHKS, YYEKEE (reference sequence). V lost 3 bases and J lost 5; bases outside the gene matches: 5. CDR3 in DNA: TGTGCCAGCAGCTCAAAGGGACAGGGGGCGACCGGGGAGCTGTTTTTT. Translated: CASSSKGQGATGELFF. Complete variable domain (other parts from reference TRBV5-5 and TRBJ2-2): DAGVTQSPTHLIKTRGQQVTLRCSPISGHKSVSWYQQVLGQGPQFIFQYYEKEERGRGNFPDRFSARQFPNYSSELNVNALLLGDSALYLCASSSKGQGATGELFFGEGSRLTVL.

V is TRBV19 and J is TRBJ2-3; tentatively, D is TRBD2 (6 bases). CDR1 and CDR2 (germline): LNHDA, SQIVND (reference sequence). This CDR3 spans 14 amino acids. The ends were cut back, 3 bases at V and 9 bases at J, with 16 bases in the middle. This chain's CDR3 is CASSISRLGLTQYF. The CDR3 nucleotides read TGTGCCAGTAGTATCTCTCGACTAGGTCTAACGCAGTATTTT. Full variable domain (rest looked up from reference TRBV19 and TRBJ2-3): DGGITQSPKYLFRKEGQNVTLSCEQNLNHDAMYWYRQDPGQGLRLIYYSQIVNDFQKGDIAEGYSVSREKKESFPLTVTSAQKNPTAFYLCASSISRLGLTQYFGPGTRLTVL.

The CDR3 loop reads CASSVWTGPSGANVLTF. The CDR3 bases are TGTGCCAGCAGCGTCTGGACAGGACCCTCTGGGGCCAACGTCCTGACTTTC. The genes are TRBV9 and TRBJ2-6; 7 nucleotides align to TRBD1. The V and J ends lost 2 bases and 0 bases, in that order; junction bases with no gene match: 5. The CDR3 contains 17 residues. Looked up from germline, CDR1 is SGDLS and CDR2 is YYNGEE. Together with reference TRBV9 and TRBJ2-6, the CDR3 gives the full variable domain: DSGVTQTPKHLITATGQRVTLRCSPRSGDLSVYWYQQSLDQGLQFLIQYYNGEERAKGNILERFSAQQFPDLHSELNLSSLELGDSALYFCASSVWTGPSGANVLTFGAGSRLTVL.

This chain connects TRBV29-1 to TRBJ2-3, with 7 bases lining up with TRBD2. The V gene end was trimmed by 7 bases and the J gene end by 2 bases; junction bases not matched to a gene: 9. CDR3 length equals 14 residues. Germline assignment: CDR1 SQVTM and CDR2 ANQGSEA. CDR3 DNA: TGCAGCGCTGGGACTACCCCAGCCACAGATACGCAGTATTTT. Translated: CSAGTTPATDTQYF.

The CDR3 is CASSTLGRRGLAGGPYEQYF. The DNA of the CDR3 is TGTGCCAGCAGTACCCTGGGACGGCGAGGACTAGCGGGAGGGCCCTACGAGCAGTACTTC. This chain uses TRBV27 with TRBJ2-7, with TRBD2 matching 15 bases. The CDR3 length is 20 residues. The germline CDR1 and CDR2 sequences are MNHEY and SMNVEV (reference sequence). With 5 bases clipped from V and 2 bases from J, the junction kept 16 bases outside the gene matches.